The clone carrying this TCR beta chain was seen once. This table comes from immunoSEQ multiplex PCR, and its TCRdb copy is limited to in-frame clones, with some not included. The sample lists around 130,000 clones; 80% to 85% were seen once. The sample comes from a study of cytotoxic CD8 clonotypes in ibrutinib-treated CLL. About the research overall: Following treatment for a median roughly 12 months, range 6 to 36, response samples were then taken.

In germline, CDR1 is SGHAT, CDR2 FQDESV (reference sequence). V lost 2 bases, J lost 1 base, and 11 bases lay in between. This CDR3 contains 15 residues. TCR beta library input comprised roughly 1.9 micrograms of genomic DNA from cryopreserved PBMCs. This TCR derives from a human donor with chronic lymphocytic leukemia. V is TRBV11-1 and J is TRBJ1-1; D not certain. Specimen: PBMCs, collected after 24 months of ibrutinib treatment. CDR3 amino acids: CASSLFVQSNTEAFF. The CDR3 bases are TGTGCCAGCAGCTTATTTGTTCAGTCGAACACTGAAGCTTTCTTT.